A single sample is the source of the 30 T cell receptor beta chains below, sequenced in a study of identical twins' blood T cells (dated by TCRdb to about 2013). To prepare the library, 5' RACE was applied. Sequencing was carried out with an Illumina Genome Analyzer IIx. TCRdb cleaned the public reads at Q25 with fastp, built clones with MiXCR and kept in-frame beta chains. Each CDR3 protein gets just one entry, which takes the most common genes and DNA from the rows behind it. The sample profile shows 300,000 to 450,000 distinct CDR3 sequences; 25% to 35% of them were found once. 5.5% to 7% of the sample is in the top ten clones. Sequencing was carried out using PBMCs. These receptors were taken from a woman aged 18-55 years in good health.

This clonotype was detected many times. This chain joins TRBV10-3 and TRBJ2-2; tentatively, D is TRBD1 (5 bases). The V end lost 3 bases, the J end lost 3 bases, and 8 bases lay between the germline ends. The CDR3 contains 14 residues. Germline V gene sequence: CDR1 ENHRY, CDR2 SYGVKD. The CDR3 loop reads CAISDRAYTGELFF. The CDR3 DNA is TGTGCCATCAGTGACAGGGCTTACACCGGGGAGCTGTTTTTT.

This clonotype occurred a few times. The genes are TRBV20-1 and TRBJ2-1; TRBD2 agrees at 11 bases. The CDR3 runs 15 residues. From germline, CDR1 is DFQATT and CDR2 SNEGSKA (reference sequence). V gave up 6 bases and J gave up 8 bases; unmatched junction bases: 12. The CDR3 is CSAEDRGTSGDEQFF. CDR3 sequence (DNA): TGCAGTGCCGAGGATCGCGGGACTAGCGGAGATGAGCAGTTCTTC.

The chain uses TRBV13 and TRBJ1-1; the D is unclear. Germline lookup yields CDR1 PRHDT and CDR2 FYEKMQ (reference sequence). CDR3 size: 12 residues. V gave up 3 bases and J gave up 7 bases, with 9 bases separating them. CDR3 sequence reads: CASSFEISEAFF. The CDR3 DNA reads TGTGCCAGCAGCTTTGAAATCAGTGAAGCTTTCTTT.

This chain links TRBV2 with TRBJ2-2; no clear D. The V end lost 7 bases, the J end lost 5 bases, and 11 bases lay between the germline ends. This CDR3 region has 13 residues. Germline-derived CDR1 and CDR2 are SNHLY and FYNNEI. The CDR3: CASTRELTGELFF. In DNA form, the CDR3 reads TGTGCCAGCACCCGTGAGCTGACCGGGGAGCTGTTTTTT.

The chain is built from TRBV27 and TRBJ1-4, with no clear D. Trimming stripped 5 bases from V and 4 bases from J, with 14 bases between. The CDR3 length is 15 residues. Germline CDR1 reads MNHEY; CDR2 reads SMNVEV (reference sequence). CDR3 nucleotide sequence: TGTGCCAGCAGTCTGGGAGTAGAGTTTAATGAAAAACTGTTTTTT. Translating gives CASSLGVEFNEKLFF.

This clonotype came up many times. V and J are TRBV9 and TRBJ1-2; D remains unclear. CDR1 is SGDLS and CDR2 is YYNGEE in the germline V gene. Trimming shortened V by 5 bases and J by 2 bases, and 4 bases separated the two germline ends. The CDR3 extends over 11 amino acids. The CDR3 here is CASSANYGYTF. CDR3 sequence (DNA): TGTGCCAGCAGTGCGAACTATGGCTACACCTTC.

The chain has TRBV6-2 or TRBV6-3 and TRBJ2-6; D gene uncertain. V dropped 0 bases and J dropped 4 bases, with 7 bases sitting between them. The germline gives CDR1 MNHEY, CDR2 SVGEGT. The CDR3 consists of 15 residues. CDR3 in DNA: TGTGCCAGCAGTTACTCGAATCGGGGGGCCAACGTCCTGACTTTC. It encodes CASSYSNRGANVLTF.

The CDR3 DNA reads TGCAGCGTTCTCCTCGGGGGGAGGAACACCGGGGAGCTGTTTTTT. Its protein is CSVLLGGRNTGELFF. V usage is TRBV29-1 and J usage is TRBJ2-2, with 7 bases matching TRBD2. Germline lookup yields CDR1 SQVTM and CDR2 ANQGSEA. V was clipped by 5 bases and J by 1 base; unmatched bases: 7. The CDR3 consists of 15 residues.

V usage is TRBV9 and J usage is TRBJ2-1; unclear D gene. Trimming removed 0 bases from V and 5 bases from J, with 12 bases in between. This CDR3 comprises 15 residues. CDR1 is SGDLS, CDR2 YYNGEE, per germline. CDR3: CASSVGGESHNEQFF. CDR3 sequence (DNA): TGTGCCAGCAGCGTAGGCGGAGAGTCCCACAATGAGCAGTTCTTC.

This clonotype came up a few times. The chain combines TRBV5-1 with TRBJ2-3, with 8 positions matching TRBD2. This CDR3 comprises 15 residues. Germline CDR1 is SGHRS and CDR2 is YFSETQ. The ends lost 4 bases at V and 5 bases at J; junction bases unmatched: 9. The CDR3, as DNA: TGCGCCAGCAGCCATCGACTAGCGAACCAAGATACGCAGTATTTT. Its protein product is CASSHRLANQDTQYF. Using reference TRBV5-1 and TRBJ2-3 for the parts outside the CDR3, the full variable domain is KAGVTQTPRYLIKTRGQQVTLSCSPISGHRSVSWYQQTPGQGLQFLFEYFSETQRNKGNFPGRFSGRQFSNSRSEMNVSTLELGDSALYLCASSHRLANQDTQYFGPGTRLTVL.

This chain joins TRBV2 and TRBJ1-2; D might be TRBD1 (6 bases). Germline-derived CDR1 and CDR2 are SNHLY and FYNNEI. The CDR3 totals 13 residues. Trimming took off 6 bases at V and 6 bases at J, with 14 bases between the two ends. The CDR3 nucleotides read TGTGCCAGCAGGCAACAGGGAAGGGATGGCTACACCTTC. It codes for CASRQQGRDGYTF.

In its sample, this clonotype was seen many times. The J gene is TRBJ1-1, the V gene TRBV6-5, with unresolved D. The CDR3 spans 11 residues. The V gene's germline CDR1 is MNHEY and CDR2 SVGAGI. Trimming left V 2 bases short and J 7 bases short, with 5 bases between. The CDR3: CASSYPGEAFF. The DNA for the CDR3 is TGTGCCAGCAGTTACCCGGGTGAAGCTTTCTTT.

The sample holds one count of this clonotype. V gene TRBV5-1 combines with J gene TRBJ1-1; the D gene is possibly TRBD1 (6 bases). The CDR3 contains 15 residues. V lost 2 bases and J lost 1, with 12 bases in between. CDR1 is SGHRS, CDR2 YFSETQ, per germline. As DNA, the CDR3 is TGCGCCAGCAGCTTCCAGGGGAACCAGAACACTGAAGCTTTCTTT. Protein: CASSFQGNQNTEAFF. Combining the CDR3 with reference TRBV5-1 and TRBJ1-1 gives the whole variable domain KAGVTQTPRYLIKTRGQQVTLSCSPISGHRSVSWYQQTPGQGLQFLFEYFSETQRNKGNFPGRFSGRQFSNSRSEMNVSTLELGDSALYLCASSFQGNQNTEAFFGQGTRLTVV.

This clonotype was found many times. V is TRBV20-1 and J is TRBJ1-2, with a tentative D call TRBD1 (5 bases). The CDR3 totals 11 residues. V gave up 6 bases and J gave up 6 bases, with 11 bases separating them. Germline values: CDR1 DFQATT, CDR2 SNEGSKA (reference sequence). The CDR3 loop reads CSAGGWHGYTF. CDR3 bases: TGCAGTGCGGGGGGGTGGCATGGCTACACCTTC.

This clonotype turned up a few times. The J gene is TRBJ1-5, the V gene TRBV15; possible D gene TRBD1, 6 bases. Trimming stripped 8 bases from V and 0 bases from J, with 23 bases between. The CDR3 is made up of 18 amino acids. Per the germline V gene, CDR1 is LNHNV and CDR2 is YYDKDF (reference sequence). CDR3 protein: CATALGGLSVYSNQPQHF. The CDR3 DNA follows: TGTGCCACCGCATTAGGGGGACTATCGGTTTATAGCAATCAGCCCCAGCATTTT.

The chain combines TRBV29-1 with TRBJ1-2; D remains unclear. Germline V CDR1 and CDR2: SQVTM, ANQGSEA. V lost 7 bases, J lost 2 bases, and 14 bases lay in between. The CDR3 is 13 residues long. CDR3 sequence: CSAGEGVNYGYTF. As DNA, the CDR3 is TGCAGCGCCGGAGAGGGAGTAAACTATGGCTACACCTTC. Together with reference TRBV29-1 and TRBJ1-2, the CDR3 gives the full variable domain: SAVISQKPSRDICQRGTSLTIQCQVDSQVTMMFWYRQQPGQSLTLIATANQGSEATYESGFVIDKFPISRPNLTFSTLTVSNMSPEDSSIYLCSAGEGVNYGYTFGSGTRLTVV.

The genes are TRBV5-5 and TRBJ2-1, with 8 bases matching TRBD2. The CDR3 spans 15 residues. Germline CDR1 SGHKS, CDR2 YYEKEE (reference sequence). The V segment lost 2 bases and the J segment 7 bases; nucleotides outside the gene matches: 8. Here the CDR3 reads CASSFLAGYSNEQFF. CDR3 DNA: TGTGCCAGCAGCTTCCTAGCGGGTTACAGTAATGAGCAGTTCTTC.

There are a few counts of this clonotype. This sequence joins TRBV3-1 and TRBJ1-1; a weak D match, TRBD1 (5 bases). V lost 5 bases, J lost 0 bases, and 10 bases lay in between. The CDR3 totals 14 residues. Per germline, CDR1 LGHDT and CDR2 YNNKEL (reference sequence). CDR3 DNA: TGTGCCAGCAGCGCAGGGAGAGTGAACACTGAAGCTTTCTTT. Translating gives CASSAGRVNTEAFF.

This chain connects TRBV28 to TRBJ2-3; perhaps TRBD2 as D (5 bases). Germline CDR1 is MDHEN and CDR2 is SYDVKM. The CDR3 sequence is 15 residues long. The germline V and J ends were trimmed by 6 bases and 5 bases, with 18 bases remaining between them. The CDR3 DNA reads TGTGCCAGCAGCCGAGGTTGTAGACGGGGAGATACGCAGTATTTT. Protein product: CASSRGCRRGDTQYF.

The chain joins TRBV20-1 to TRBJ2-3; D not certain. V gave up 0 bases and J gave up 10 bases, with 11 bases separating them. Germline assignment: CDR1 DFQATT and CDR2 SNEGSKA (reference sequence). This CDR3 has 12 amino acids. The CDR3 reads CSARDPGVAQYF. The CDR3 nucleotides read TGCAGTGCTAGAGATCCAGGAGTTGCGCAGTATTTT.

The chain couples TRBV5-5 to TRBJ1-2, with a possible D match to TRBD1 (5 bases). V lost 1 base to trimming and J lost 0 bases, with 7 bases between them. This CDR3 has 14 amino acids. Germline values: CDR1 SGHKS, CDR2 YYEKEE (reference sequence). CDR3 residues: CASSLQGPNYGYTF. The CDR3 DNA reads TGTGCCAGCAGCTTGCAGGGACCTAACTATGGCTACACCTTC.

This clonotype was detected only a few times. V is TRBV4-1 and J is TRBJ2-1; TRBD2 aligns across 13 bases. With V trimmed by 4 bases and J by 4 bases, 4 bases remained unmatched. The V gene's germline CDR1 is MGHRA and CDR2 YSYEKL. The CDR3 is 16 residues long. The CDR3 loop reads CASSLSGLAGYNEQFF. DNA for the CDR3: TGCGCCAGCAGCCTTTCGGGACTAGCGGGATACAATGAGCAGTTCTTC.

V gene TRBV7-9 combines with J gene TRBJ2-1, with a tentative D call TRBD2 (7 bases). The CDR3 contains 19 residues. With 2 bases removed from V and 0 bases from J, the gap between germline ends came to 20 bases. The germline CDR1 and CDR2 sequences are SEHNR and FQNEAQ (reference sequence). This CDR3 is CASSLFGGPPVGSYNEQFF. CDR3 DNA: TGTGCCAGCAGCTTATTCGGGGGGCCCCCTGTCGGCTCCTACAATGAGCAGTTCTTC.

The V call is TRBV7-9, the J call TRBJ1-2; D is unresolved. CDR3 size: 11 residues. CDR1 is SEHNR and CDR2 is FQNEAQ in the germline V gene (reference sequence). The germline V and J ends were trimmed by 3 bases and 10 bases, with 9 bases remaining between them. CDR3 sequence reads: CASSFPDVYTF. In DNA form, the CDR3 reads TGTGCCAGCAGCTTCCCGGACGTCTACACCTTC.

This clonotype showed up many times. The chain employs TRBV3-1 and TRBJ2-7; D gene uncertain. The CDR3 extends over 12 amino acids. In germline, CDR1 is LGHDT, CDR2 YNNKEL (reference sequence). With 1 base removed from V and 3 bases from J, the gap between germline ends came to 4 bases. This CDR3 reads CASSQGSYEQYF. The CDR3 DNA is TGTGCCAGCAGCCAAGGGAGCTACGAGCAGTACTTC.

This clonotype was found a few times. This chain uses TRBV4-2 with TRBJ1-2; unclear D gene. The CDR3 sequence is 13 residues long. Germline CDR1 LGHNA, CDR2 YNFKEQ. Trimming shortened V by 4 bases and J by 6 bases, and 12 bases separated the two germline ends. The CDR3 coding sequence is TGTGCCAGCAGCCTATCGGAGAAGAATGGCTACACCTTC. Protein: CASSLSEKNGYTF.

This chain links TRBV12-3 or TRBV12-4 with TRBJ2-2; D is undetermined. This CDR3 is 15 amino acids long. Trimming took 1 base from V and 6 from J, leaving 12 bases between them. CDR3 bases: TGTGCCAGCAGTTTAGGATTAAGGTCGCCCGGGGAGCTGTTTTTT. Encoded protein: CASSLGLRSPGELFF.

The chain has TRBV11-3 and TRBJ2-5, with 8 bases that match TRBD1. Germline V CDR1 and CDR2: SGHNT, YENEEA. The CDR3 runs to 14 residues. With V trimmed by 2 bases and J by 3 bases, 2 bases remained unmatched. CDR3 in DNA: TGTGCCAGCAGCTTATACAGGGGGGAAGAGACCCAGTACTTC. As protein: CASSLYRGEETQYF.

The chain has TRBV28 and TRBJ2-2, with no clear D. Germline V gene lookup returns CDR1 MDHEN and CDR2 SYDVKM. The CDR3 extends over 13 amino acids. The germline V and J ends were trimmed by 5 bases and 7 bases, with 11 bases remaining between them. CDR3 protein: CASSKMGFGELFF. The CDR3 DNA follows: TGTGCCAGCAGTAAGATGGGGTTCGGGGAGCTGTTTTTT.

J is TRBJ1-2 and V is TRBV6-5; D not certain. This CDR3 is built from 17 residues. CDR1 is MNHEY, CDR2 SVGAGI, per germline. V lost 2 bases and J lost 0, with 16 bases in between. The CDR3 loop is CASSYAGRGGTNYGYTF. CDR3 sequence (DNA): TGTGCCAGCAGTTACGCGGGCCGAGGCGGGACTAACTATGGCTACACCTTC.